The source of this T cell receptor beta chain is a study of blood T cell repertoires in COVID-19. Unmatched junction bases numbered 6, after V lost 0 bases and J lost 1 base. The CDR3 runs 18 residues. Germline-derived CDR1 and CDR2 are KGHDR and SFDVKD. Clones were sequenced by immunoSEQ multiplex PCR, and TCRdb holds only the in-frame ones, with some missing. Among 50,000 or so clones, 81% were seen once, and the ten largest hold 5.3%. The chain recombines TRBV24-1 with TRBJ2-3, with 10 positions matching TRBD2. The receptor's source is a woman aged 55-70 years with acute or convalescent COVID-19. Material: peripheral blood. The CDR3 DNA reads TGTGCCACCAGTGATTTGGGGGCTAGCGGGAGCGGCACAGATACGCAGTATTTT. Amino acid sequence: CATSDLGASGSGTDTQYF.